Below are 14 T cell receptor beta chains sequenced from a single sample in a study of STAT3 mutations in large granular lymphocyte leukemia. Study-level findings and limits: Every T-LGLL patient had at least one immunodominant TCRbeta clonotype.

These receptors have no identified antigens. Sequencing was performed with immunoSEQ multiplex PCR; in TCRdb, only in-frame clones are kept and a portion is missing. This table has about 19,000 clones, approximately 92% appearing once. Sequencing used peripheral blood mononuclear cells. All receptors derive from a man in his sixties with T-cell large granular lymphocyte leukemia. Some clones in this sample may be carry-over from other donors' samples.

The chain has TRBV25-1 and TRBJ2-2; D possibly corresponds to TRBD1 (5 bases). Germline V CDR1 and CDR2: MGHDK, SYGVNS. The germline V and J ends were trimmed by 3 bases and 1 base, with 12 bases remaining between them. The CDR3 consists of 16 residues. The CDR3 coding sequence is TGTGCCAGCAGTGATAGAAGGGGATTGAACACCGGGGAGCTGTTTTTT. Translating gives CASSDRRGLNTGELFF.

V usage is TRBV6-1 and J usage is TRBJ1-5; maybe TRBD1 (5 bases). CDR1 is MNHNS and CDR2 is SASEGT in the germline V gene. This CDR3 is 17 amino acids long. Trimming removed 2 bases from V and 0 bases from J, with 14 bases in between. CDR3 in DNA: TGTGCCAGCAGTGAAAATACAGGCGGTTATAGCAATCAGCCCCAGCATTTT. Translated, it gives CASSENTGGYSNQPQHF.

The rearrangement uses TRBV7-2 and TRBJ2-3; D is possibly TRBD2 (5 bases). The CDR3 runs 13 residues. The ends were cut back, 0 bases at V and 14 bases at J, with 15 bases in the middle. The germline gives CDR1 SGHTA, CDR2 FQGNSA. This chain's CDR3 is CASSLASGARWYF. The CDR3 DNA reads TGTGCCAGCAGCTTAGCGAGCGGAGCTCGTTGGTATTTT.

The chain uses TRBV28 and TRBJ2-5; a weak D match, TRBD1 (5 bases). V was pared by 8 bases and J by 5 bases, with 15 bases between. Looked up from germline, CDR1 is MDHEN and CDR2 is SYDVKM. The CDR3 extends over 13 amino acids. CDR3 in DNA: TGTGCCAGCGAATCAGGGCTCCGGGAGACCCAGTACTTC. This encodes CASESGLRETQYF.

The chain has TRBV18 and TRBJ1-3, with D perhaps matching TRBD1 (5 bases). Germline V gives CDR1 KGHSH, CDR2 LQKENI. This CDR3 has 16 residues. The V end was cut by 2 bases, the J end by 0 bases, with 11 bases between. CDR3 nucleotides: TGTGCCAGCTCACCAGTCGGGGGACCCTCTGGAAACACCATATATTTT. Translation gives CASSPVGGPSGNTIYF.

The chain combines TRBV9 with TRBJ2-2, with D perhaps TRBD1 or TRBD2 (5 bases each). The germline CDR1 and CDR2 sequences are SGDLS and YYNGEE. This CDR3 contains 15 residues. The V and J ends lost 0 bases and 8 bases respectively, with 14 bases between them. The CDR3 reads CASSVEGSPNGELFF. For the CDR3, the DNA is TGTGCCAGCAGCGTAGAGGGGAGCCCTAATGGGGAGCTGTTTTTT.

This clone has only a few counts. The gene calls are TRBV10-3 and TRBJ2-7; D gene ambiguous. Trimming shortened V by 6 bases and J by 7 bases, and 13 bases separated the two germline ends. Germline V gene data show CDR1 as ENHRY and CDR2 as SYGVKD. The CDR3 has 12 residues. DNA of the CDR3: TGTGCCATCAGGGCCCCCAGCCTGGAGCAGTACTTC. Translating gives CAIRAPSLEQYF.

CDR3 sequence (DNA): TGTGCCAGTAGTCCACAGGGGACAGAAACCTATGGCTACACCTTC. Its protein is CASSPQGTETYGYTF. This chain joins TRBV19 and TRBJ1-2; 7 bases agree with TRBD1. The CDR3 has 15 amino acids. J was trimmed by 4 bases and V by 5 bases; bases with no gene match: 10. Germline-derived CDR1 and CDR2 are LNHDA and SQIVND (reference sequence).

This clone was seen a few times. The chain carries TRBV4-2 and TRBJ2-3; D is ambiguous. The CDR3 length is 13 residues. Germline V gene sequence: CDR1 LGHNA, CDR2 YNFKEQ. V was trimmed by 4 bases and J by 4 bases, leaving 9 bases between them. Here the CDR3 reads CASSPPDADTQYF. In DNA form, the CDR3 reads TGTGCCAGCAGCCCCCCCGATGCAGATACGCAGTATTTT.

The chain joins TRBV7-6 to TRBJ2-5; D unclear. The CDR3 has 11 amino acids. The germline gives CDR1 SGHVS, CDR2 FNYEAQ. Trimming removed 4 bases at V and 5 bases at J, with 5 bases between. CDR3 bases: TGTGCCAGCAGCTCAGGCGAGACCCAGTACTTC. Translated, it gives CASSSGETQYF.

To note about this clone: The junction does not match germline at one end; this may be a read error. V usage is TRBV30 and J usage is TRBJ2-2; D unclear. This CDR3 has 12 residues. The germline V gene encodes CDR1 GTSNPN and CDR2 SVGIG (reference sequence). Here the CDR3 DNA reads TGTGCCTGGGCCGAGAACCCCGGGGAGCTGTTTTTT. Its translation is CAWAENPGELFF.

The J gene is TRBJ2-7, the V gene TRBV7-6; TRBD1 matches 7 bases. Germline trimming cut 5 bases from V and 3 bases from J; bases unmatched to any gene: 7. The germline CDR1 and CDR2 sequences are SGHVS and FNYEAQ. The CDR3 runs to 14 residues. For the CDR3, the DNA is TGTGCCAGCAGCGTCGGGACAGAGGGCTACGAGCAGTACTTC. It translates to CASSVGTEGYEQYF.

The chain couples TRBV5-1 to TRBJ2-5, with TRBD2 matching 7 bases. The germline gives CDR1 SGHRS, CDR2 YFSETQ. The J segment lost 1 base and the V segment lost 0 bases, leaving 0 bases of the junction unmatched. This CDR3 is 14 amino acids long. In DNA form, the CDR3 reads TGCGCCAGCAGCTTGGGGGGGGGCCAAGAGACCCAGTACTTC. Protein: CASSLGGGQETQYF.

This clone was found once. The chain is built from TRBV7-9 and TRBJ1-5; D is unclear. This CDR3 has 15 residues. CDR1 and CDR2 from the germline V gene are SEHNR and FQNEAQ (reference sequence). V lost 5 bases, J lost 1 base, and 12 bases lay in between. This CDR3 is CASSPRGGSNQPQHF. The CDR3 region has the DNA TGTGCCAGCAGCCCACGTGGTGGGAGCAATCAGCCCCAGCATTTT.